These 28 T cell receptor beta chains originate from one sample sequenced in a study of OX40 agonist ivuxolimab in advanced cancers. Libraries were constructed by the immunoSEQ multiplex PCR assay. TCRdb obtained this table from immuneACCESS and retained in-frame rearrangements with V and J assigned. These tables miss some clones; where compared with another copy, unresolved V genes account for less than half of the shortfall, and the remainder is unexplained. This sample has over 25,000 clones in its table, and roughly 79% of those were observed once. The ten largest clones take up about 32% of the sample. This sample comprised CD4+ or CD8+ T cells sorted from blood, obtained in a trial of the OX40 agonist ivuxolimab. The receptor source for this set is an adult with an advanced solid tumor such as melanoma, head and neck, liver or kidney cancer.

This rearrangement joins TRBV4-1 to TRBJ2-5; 16 bases are shared with TRBD2. The CDR3 contains 20 residues. CDR1 and CDR2 from the germline V gene are MGHRA and YSYEKL. V dropped 3 bases and J dropped 5; count of bases not matched to a gene: 15. This CDR3 is CASSHLPAGTSGRAGETQYF. CDR3 bases: TGCGCCAGCAGCCACCTACCCGCCGGGACTAGCGGGAGGGCAGGGGAGACCCAGTACTTC.

V and J are TRBV18 and TRBJ2-5, with 10 nucleotides matching TRBD1. CDR1 and CDR2 (germline): KGHSH, LQKENI. J lost 5 bases, V lost 4 bases, and 7 bases had no gene match. The CDR3 runs 15 residues. The CDR3 region is CASSHPGTGDETQYF. CDR3 nucleotides: TGTGCCAGCTCACATCCCGGGACAGGGGATGAGACCCAGTACTTC. Combining the CDR3 with reference TRBV18 and TRBJ2-5 gives the whole variable domain NAGVMQNPRHLVRRRGQEARLRCSPMKGHSHVYWYRQLPEEGLKFMVYLQKENIIDESGMPKERFSAEFPKEGPSILRIQQVVRGDSAAYFCASSHPGTGDETQYFGPGTRLLVL.

The chain employs TRBV19 and TRBJ2-3; 8 bases map to TRBD2. The V and J ends lost 4 bases and 1 base, in that order; junction bases with no gene match: 7. Germline V gives CDR1 LNHDA, CDR2 SQIVND (reference sequence). The CDR3 has 16 residues. CDR3 in DNA: TGTGCCAGTAGTACCGTAGCGGGGTATGGCACAGATACGCAGTATTTT. It is translated as CASSTVAGYGTDTQYF.

The rearrangement links TRBV28 to TRBJ2-1; TRBD2 aligns across 11 bases. The length of the CDR3 is 21 residues. The trim removed 3 bases at V and 7 bases at J, leaving 23 bases unmatched. Germline CDR1 is MDHEN and CDR2 is SYDVKM. DNA for the CDR3: TGTGCCAGCAGTTTTTACCCAAGCCGCCCCCTGTTAGCGGGAGGGTTAAATGAGCAGTTCTTC. This codes for CASSFYPSRPLLAGGLNEQFF.

The chain joins TRBV9 to TRBJ1-1, with TRBD1 matching over 9 bases. Germline CDR1 reads SGDLS; CDR2 reads YYNGEE. The trim removed 3 bases at V and 5 bases at J, leaving 14 bases unmatched. The CDR3 loop spans 17 amino acids. Written as DNA, the CDR3 is TGTGCCAGCAGCGGACCGGGACAGGGCACACCGGGAACTGAAGCTTTCTTT. Protein: CASSGPGQGTPGTEAFF.

The chain uses TRBV5-6 and TRBJ1-1, with a possible D match to TRBD1 (6 bases). V was clipped by 5 bases and J by 0 bases, with 20 bases between them. This CDR3 has 17 amino acids. From germline, CDR1 is SGHDT and CDR2 YYEEEE. The CDR3 DNA reads TGTGCCAGCAGACTATTGGGGGGCGCGTCAGTGAACACTGAAGCTTTCTTT. Protein product: CASRLLGGASVNTEAFF.

The rearrangement links TRBV7-9 to TRBJ2-7; possible D gene TRBD2, 6 bases. V was pared by 5 bases and J by 4 bases, with 24 bases between. This CDR3 has 17 residues. Germline CDR1 is SEHNR and CDR2 is FQNEAQ (reference sequence). In DNA form, the CDR3 reads TGTGCCAGCAGCACGACAACATCAAGAGCGGGCGCTTACGAGCAGTACTTC. Translated, it gives CASSTTTSRAGAYEQYF.

V and J are TRBV6-8 and TRBJ2-7, with TRBD1 matching 7 bases. The V gene's germline CDR1 is MNHGY and CDR2 SAAAGT. This CDR3 region has 15 residues. Unmatched junction bases numbered 14, after V lost 3 bases and J lost 9 bases. DNA of the CDR3: TGTGCCAGCAGTTATAAGGGTGACAGGGCTCGAGGGCAGTACTTC. It codes for CASSYKGDRARGQYF.

This sequence joins TRBV9 and TRBJ1-5; the D is unclear. With 0 bases removed from V and 7 bases from J, the gap between germline ends came to 8 bases. Germline values: CDR1 SGDLS, CDR2 YYNGEE. CDR3 size: 13 residues. In DNA form, the CDR3 reads TGTGCCAGCAGCGTAGCGGTGGGACAGCCCCAGCATTTT. Translation: CASSVAVGQPQHF.

CDR3 sequence reads: CASSQGGGRGDTQYF. CDR3 DNA: TGTGCCAGCAGCCAAGGGGGGGGCCGGGGTGATACGCAGTATTTT. The chain carries TRBV4-2 and TRBJ2-3; D is possibly TRBD2 (7 bases). Trimming took 1 base from V and 6 from J, leaving 14 bases between them. The length of the CDR3 is 15 residues. Germline CDR1 and CDR2: LGHNA and YNFKEQ.

This chain connects TRBV19 to TRBJ1-5, with D perhaps TRBD1 (6 bases). Germline CDR1 and CDR2: LNHDA and SQIVND (reference sequence). The CDR3 length is 15 residues. Trimming removed 0 bases at V and 7 bases at J, with 13 bases between. This CDR3 is CASSIDAAGAQPQHF. The CDR3 region has the DNA TGTGCCAGTAGTATAGATGCGGCAGGGGCCCAGCCCCAGCATTTT.

V gene TRBV2 combines with J gene TRBJ1-2; tentatively, D is TRBD1 (6 bases). There are 15 residues in the CDR3. Germline lookup yields CDR1 SNHLY and CDR2 FYNNEI. The V and J ends lost 3 bases and 3 bases respectively, with 14 bases between them. CDR3: CASSDLWGHDYGYTF. The CDR3 bases are TGTGCCAGCAGTGATCTTTGGGGGCACGACTATGGCTACACCTTC. The entire variable domain, with the rest obtained from reference TRBV2 and TRBJ1-2, is as follows: EPEVTQTPSHQVTQMGQEVILRCVPISNHLYFYWYRQILGQKVEFLVSFYNNEISEKSEIFDDQFSVERPDGSNFTLKIRSTKLEDSAMYFCASSDLWGHDYGYTFGSGTRLTVV.

The chain employs TRBV9 and TRBJ2-3, with a weak D call TRBD2 (6 bases). CDR3 length equals 14 residues. Germline lookup yields CDR1 SGDLS and CDR2 YYNGEE. Trimming left V 3 bases short and J 0 bases short, with 8 bases between. The CDR3 here is CASSASGSTDTQYF. The CDR3 DNA reads as TGTGCCAGCAGCGCAAGCGGGAGCACAGATACGCAGTATTTT.

V usage is TRBV25-1 and J usage is TRBJ2-1; D might be TRBD2 (6 bases). V gave up 0 bases and J gave up 0 bases, with 12 bases separating them. The CDR3 totals 17 residues. Looked up from germline, CDR1 is MGHDK and CDR2 is SYGVNS. Here the CDR3 DNA reads TGTGCCAGCAGTGAATACGGTGTAGCGGACTCCTACAATGAGCAGTTCTTC. This sequence encodes CASSEYGVADSYNEQFF.

The chain joins TRBV11-3 to TRBJ1-1; D possibly corresponds to TRBD1 (6 bases). With 4 bases removed from V and 1 base from J, the gap between germline ends came to 10 bases. This CDR3 has 14 amino acids. The germline gives CDR1 SGHNT, CDR2 YENEEA. CDR3 sequence reads: CASSSDRPNTEAFF. The CDR3, as DNA: TGTGCCAGCAGCTCGGACAGACCGAACACTGAAGCTTTCTTT. The full variable domain, rest sourced from reference TRBV11-3 and TRBJ1-1, is EAGVVQSPRYKIIEKKQPVAFWCNPISGHNTLYWYLQNLGQGPELLIRYENEEAVDDSQLPKDRFSAERLKGVDSTLKIQPAELGDSAVYLCASSSDRPNTEAFFGQGTRLTVV.

The gene calls are TRBV7-6 and TRBJ2-1, with TRBD2 matching over 12 bases. The CDR3 covers 17 residues. CDR1 and CDR2 (germline): SGHVS, FNYEAQ. The J segment lost 0 bases and the V segment lost 5 bases, leaving 5 bases of the junction unmatched. The CDR3: CASSVGTSGFSYNEQFF. The CDR3 bases are TGTGCCAGCAGCGTGGGGACTAGCGGGTTCTCCTACAATGAGCAGTTCTTC.

The chain employs TRBV6-5 and TRBJ2-5; D is ambiguous. The end of the DNA fits TRBJ2-7 better, so the J call may be wrong. Germline loops: CDR1 MNHEY, CDR2 SVGAGI. The CDR3 is 14 amino acids. For the CDR3, the DNA is TGTGCCAGCAGTTACTCGGTTCACTCCTACGAGCAGTACTTC. It translates to CASSYSVHSYEQYF.

This rearrangement joins TRBV7-9 to TRBJ2-1; maybe TRBD2 (5 bases). Trimming left V 7 bases short and J 15 bases short, with 22 bases between. The CDR3 spans 13 residues. Germline lookup yields CDR1 SEHNR and CDR2 FQNEAQ (reference sequence). CDR3: CASNQTPDPGWFF. CDR3 coding DNA: TGTGCCAGCAACCAAACCCCCGATCCGGGATGGTTCTTC.

This chain links TRBV10-3 with TRBJ2-5; TRBD2 is a possible D gene (6 bases). Between the trimmed V and J ends, which lost 0 bases and 4 bases, there was a span of 9 bases. CDR3 length: 14 residues. CDR1 is ENHRY, CDR2 SYGVKD, per germline. The CDR3: CAISESWGGETQYF. The CDR3 region has the DNA TGTGCCATCAGTGAGTCATGGGGAGGAGAGACCCAGTACTTC.

The gene calls are TRBV4-1 and TRBJ2-7, with D perhaps assigned TRBD1 or TRBD2 (5 bases each). V dropped 4 bases and J dropped 2 bases, with 9 bases sitting between them. The CDR3 has 13 residues. Germline loops: CDR1 MGHRA, CDR2 YSYEKL. CDR3 DNA: TGCGCCAGCAGCCCGGGACCAACCTACGAGCAGTACTTC. Translating it yields CASSPGPTYEQYF.

The rearrangement uses TRBV7-8 and TRBJ1-1; D is perhaps TRBD1 (6 bases). CDR1 is SGHVS and CDR2 is FQNEAQ in the germline V gene. CDR3 length: 16 amino acids. V was cut by 1 base and J by 9 bases, with 21 bases left in between. CDR3 protein: CASSLDIGGALIKAFF. The DNA for the CDR3 is TGTGCCAGCAGCTTAGATATCGGGGGGGCCTTAATTAAAGCTTTCTTT.

The chain links TRBV6-1 to TRBJ1-3, with D hard to call. There are 13 residues in the CDR3. The germline V gene has CDR1 MNHNS and CDR2 SASEGT. V lost 6 bases, J lost 3 bases, and 9 bases lay in between. In DNA form, the CDR3 reads TGTGCCAGCAGCTTAAGAGGTGGAAACACCATATATTTT. Its translation: CASSLRGGNTIYF.

The chain carries TRBV6-1 and TRBJ1-2, with a tentative D call TRBD1 (5 bases). V lost 2 bases and J 7 bases, leaving 17 bases between the germline ends. The CDR3 extends over 15 amino acids. Germline V CDR1 and CDR2: MNHNS, SASEGT. CDR3 sequence (DNA): TGTGCCAGCAGTGAATGGGGGTTCAAAGCAGGTGGCTACACCTTC. Amino acid sequence: CASSEWGFKAGGYTF.

This clone was recorded only once. The chain links TRBV7-9 to TRBJ2-1, with D possibly being TRBD1 or TRBD2 (6 bases each). Trimming left V 0 bases short and J 7 bases short, with 13 bases between. The CDR3 covers 15 residues. From germline, CDR1 is SEHNR and CDR2 FQNEAQ (reference sequence). The chain's CDR3 is CASSLAGGSRNEQFF. The CDR3 region has the DNA TGTGCCAGCAGCTTAGCGGGGGGCAGCAGGAATGAGCAGTTCTTC.

The gene calls are TRBV19 and TRBJ2-7; TRBD2 matches 9 bases. Per germline, CDR1 LNHDA and CDR2 SQIVND (reference sequence). CDR3 length: 16 amino acids. J was trimmed by 0 bases and V by 5 bases; bases with no gene match: 8. CDR3 sequence: CASSLEPSGNSYEQYF. CDR3 DNA sequence: TGTGCCAGTAGTCTCGAACCTAGCGGGAACTCCTACGAGCAGTACTTC. Full variable domain (outside the CDR3, taken from reference TRBV19 and TRBJ2-7): DGGITQSPKYLFRKEGQNVTLSCEQNLNHDAMYWYRQDPGQGLRLIYYSQIVNDFQKGDIAEGYSVSREKKESFPLTVTSAQKNPTAFYLCASSLEPSGNSYEQYFGPGTRLTVT.

V and J are TRBV28 and TRBJ2-1; D may match TRBD1 or TRBD2 (5 bases each). CDR1 MDHEN and CDR2 SYDVKM come from the germline V gene. The CDR3 runs 15 residues. The ends were cut back, 6 bases at V and 8 bases at J, with 20 bases in the middle. The DNA for the CDR3 is TGTGCCAGCAGAAGAGGGACCACCTCCCTCGATGAGCAGTTCTTC. It codes for CASRRGTTSLDEQFF.

The chain links TRBV4-1 to TRBJ1-5, with a tentative D call TRBD1 (5 bases). Trimming cost V 1 base and J 4 bases, with 11 bases left between them. Looked up from germline, CDR1 is MGHRA and CDR2 is YSYEKL. CDR3 length: 15 residues. The CDR3 loop reads CASSQAGTGNQPQHF. CDR3 in DNA: TGCGCCAGCAGCCAAGCGGGGACGGGGAATCAGCCCCAGCATTTT.

The rearrangement joins TRBV5-1 to TRBJ1-1, with 7 bases that match TRBD1. Germline loops: CDR1 SGHRS, CDR2 YFSETQ. This CDR3 region has 15 residues. The V segment lost 4 bases and the J segment 6 bases; nucleotides outside the gene matches: 12. The CDR3 nucleotides read TGCGCCAGCAGCACCCCAGGGGGGGTTTCGGCTGAAGCTTTCTTT. This gives the protein CASSTPGGVSAEAFF.